The 25 T cell receptor beta chains reported below all come from one sample, sequenced in a study of long-term antiretroviral therapy in people with HIV. The run of the v3.0 immunoSEQ assay was at survey level. Assay used: immunoSEQ multiplex PCR; TCRdb lists only in-frame clones, some missing. The table records about 25,000 clones, approximately 85% of them present only once. The sample was unsorted PBMCs, taken 2.9 years after starting antiretroviral therapy. These receptors were taken from a man aged 50 to 60 with HIV.

This clone was counted a few times. The chain combines TRBV7-6 with TRBJ2-7; tentative D call: TRBD2 (6 bases). Looked up from germline, CDR1 is SGHVS and CDR2 is FNYEAQ. The CDR3 is 13 amino acids. V lost 5 bases and J 7 bases, leaving 15 bases between the germline ends. This CDR3 reads CASSHRAREEQYF. The DNA of the CDR3 is TGTGCCAGCAGCCACCGGGCTCGGGAGGAGCAGTACTTC.

This clone was seen a single time. The junction departs from germline at one end; a sequencing error may be responsible. The chain carries TRBV4-2 and TRBJ1-1; the D gene is possibly TRBD1 (5 bases). In germline, CDR1 is LGHNA, CDR2 YNFKEQ. The CDR3 consists of 15 residues. CDR3 DNA sequence: TGTGCCAGCAGCTTCCAGGGCGGGCTGAAAACTGAAGCTTTCTTT. It encodes CASSFQGGLKTEAFF.

This clone was counted a few times. The genes are TRBV6-5 and TRBJ1-5, with TRBD1 identical over 9 bases. Germline V gene data show CDR1 as MNHEY and CDR2 as SVGAGI. The CDR3 length is 15 residues. The V segment lost 6 bases and the J segment 5 bases; nucleotides outside the gene matches: 8. The CDR3 protein is CASRPTGGGHQPQHF. The DNA for the CDR3 is TGTGCCAGCAGACCCACAGGGGGCGGTCATCAGCCCCAGCATTTT.

This clone was counted only a few times. V and J are TRBV10-1 and TRBJ2-2; D gene uncertain. Between the trimmed V and J ends, which lost 6 bases and 0 bases, there was a span of 8 bases. The CDR3 is made up of 14 amino acids. From germline, CDR1 is WNHNN and CDR2 SYGVQD (reference sequence). CDR3 nucleotides: TGCGCCAGCAGAGCCAGTTCGAACACCGGGGAGCTGTTTTTT. This encodes CASRASSNTGELFF.

The V call is TRBV6-5, the J call TRBJ1-1; tentative D call: TRBD1 (5 bases). The CDR3 runs to 13 residues. The V gene's germline CDR1 is MNHEY and CDR2 SVGAGI. V was shortened by 0 bases and J by 8 bases, with 10 bases between the two germline ends. CDR3 in DNA: TGTGCCAGCAGTTACTCGAGACAGTTCGAAGCTTTCTTT. This gives the protein CASSYSRQFEAFF.

The chain recombines TRBV6-5 with TRBJ1-1, with 8 positions matching TRBD1. Germline trimming cut 7 bases from V and 8 bases from J; bases unmatched to any gene: 15. Germline V gives CDR1 MNHEY, CDR2 SVGAGI. CDR3 length: 15 amino acids. The CDR3 bases are TGTGCCAGCATTTTACTCGGACAGGGATCCCTCGAAGCTTTCTTT. As protein: CASILLGQGSLEAFF.

The CDR3 region has the DNA TGTGCCAGCAGCTGGGACAGGGCTCGCGAGCAGTACTTC. Its translation: CASSWDRAREQYF. The chain recombines TRBV11-2 with TRBJ2-7; 9 bases agree with TRBD1. This CDR3 region has 13 residues. The V gene's germline CDR1 is SGHAT and CDR2 FQNNGV. The V segment lost 4 bases and the J segment 6 bases; nucleotides outside the gene matches: 4.

The chain couples TRBV4-1 to TRBJ2-3; D gene uncertain. Per germline, CDR1 MGHRA and CDR2 YSYEKL. Trimming left V 4 bases short and J 3 bases short, with 14 bases between. The CDR3 sequence is 15 residues long. The CDR3 region has the DNA TGCGCCAGCAGCCCCAACCCCCACGGGACAGATACGCAGTATTTT. The encoded protein is CASSPNPHGTDTQYF.

The rearrangement joins TRBV4-1 to TRBJ2-7; 7 bases match TRBD1. Germline-derived CDR1 and CDR2 are MGHRA and YSYEKL. Trimming at V came to 4 bases and at J to 2 bases, leaving 2 bases not matched to a gene. The CDR3 has 13 amino acids. The CDR3 region is CASSRQGAYEQYF. CDR3 in DNA: TGCGCCAGCAGCCGTCAGGGGGCCTACGAGCAGTACTTC.

The rearrangement links TRBV13 to TRBJ2-3; 9 bases are shared with TRBD2. Trimming at V came to 3 bases and at J to 9 bases, leaving 7 bases not matched to a gene. This CDR3 spans 14 amino acids. Germline assignment: CDR1 PRHDT and CDR2 FYEKMQ (reference sequence). In nucleotides, the CDR3 is TGTGCCAGCAGCTTTACCTTAGCGGGGGACACGCAGTATTTT. Its translation: CASSFTLAGDTQYF.

The V gene is TRBV9, the J gene TRBJ2-3, with TRBD1 matching 10 bases. The CDR3 covers 15 residues. The germline gives CDR1 SGDLS, CDR2 YYNGEE. With V trimmed by 2 bases and J by 3 bases, 3 bases remained unmatched. The CDR3 here is CASSVRTGGTDTQYF. CDR3 in DNA: TGTGCCAGCAGCGTTCGGACAGGGGGAACAGATACGCAGTATTTT.

This chain connects TRBV19 to TRBJ2-1; D perhaps matches TRBD1 (8 bases). Trimming stripped 7 bases from V and 10 bases from J, with 14 bases between. The V gene's germline CDR1 is LNHDA and CDR2 SQIVND (reference sequence). This CDR3 has 12 residues. CDR3 protein: CASTDRDYEQFF. The CDR3 DNA follows: TGTGCCAGTACGGACAGGGACTACGAGCAGTTCTTC.

The chain combines TRBV19 with TRBJ1-2; possible D gene TRBD1, 5 bases. The ends were cut back, 5 bases at V and 4 bases at J, with 11 bases in the middle. The CDR3 length is 13 residues. CDR1 and CDR2 from the germline V gene are LNHDA and SQIVND (reference sequence). The CDR3 DNA reads as TGTGCCAGTAGTGTTGGGGGACCCTATGGCTACACCTTC. Its protein is CASSVGGPYGYTF. Looking up the rest from reference TRBV19 and TRBJ1-2 gives the full variable domain: DGGITQSPKYLFRKEGQNVTLSCEQNLNHDAMYWYRQDPGQGLRLIYYSQIVNDFQKGDIAEGYSVSREKKESFPLTVTSAQKNPTAFYLCASSVGGPYGYTFGSGTRLTVV.

V and J are TRBV27 and TRBJ1-1; D not certain. This CDR3 is built from 13 residues. Trimming removed 4 bases from V and 1 base from J, with 7 bases in between. CDR1 MNHEY and CDR2 SMNVEV come from the germline V gene (reference sequence). CDR3: CASSSSRNTEAFF. The DNA for the CDR3 is TGTGCCAGCAGTTCTAGTAGGAACACTGAAGCTTTCTTT.

In its sample, this clone was seen a few times. The rearrangement links TRBV4-1 to TRBJ1-6; no definite D call. There are 15 residues in the CDR3. V lost 0 bases and J lost 9, with 12 bases in between. Looked up from germline, CDR1 is MGHRA and CDR2 is YSYEKL. The CDR3: CASSQDAMDSSPLHF. The CDR3 DNA reads TGCGCCAGCAGCCAAGACGCCATGGATAGTTCACCCCTCCACTTT.

This clone has just one count. The chain couples TRBV30 to TRBJ1-1; weak D call: TRBD1 (5 bases). In germline, CDR1 is GTSNPN, CDR2 SVGIG (reference sequence). Trimming stripped 5 bases from V and 3 bases from J, with 13 bases between. CDR3 length: 13 residues. Here the CDR3 reads CAWGGVVDTEAFF. CDR3 in DNA: TGTGCCTGGGGGGGGGTCGTGGACACTGAAGCTTTCTTT. The full variable domain, rest sourced from reference TRBV30 and TRBJ1-1, is SQTIHQWPATLVQPVGSPLSLECTVEGTSNPNLYWYRQAAGRGLQLLFYSVGIGQISSEVPQNLSASRPQDRQFILSSKKLLLSDSGFYLCAWGGVVDTEAFFGQGTRLTVV.

The rearrangement uses TRBV6-1 and TRBJ1-6, with 7 bases fitting TRBD1. This CDR3 comprises 15 residues. With V trimmed by 3 bases and J by 7 bases, 6 bases remained unmatched. Germline V CDR1 and CDR2: MNHNS, SASEGT. The CDR3: CASSEQGDRNSPLHF. The CDR3 DNA is TGTGCCAGCAGTGAGCAGGGGGATAGGAATTCACCCCTCCACTTT.

The rearrangement uses TRBV7-9 and TRBJ1-4; D is uncertain. The CDR3 length is 16 residues. Germline values: CDR1 SEHNR, CDR2 FQNEAQ (reference sequence). The V and J ends lost 2 bases and 13 bases respectively, with 23 bases between them. CDR3 protein: CASSLRATEINSGLFF. The CDR3 bases are TGTGCCAGCAGCTTAAGGGCAACAGAGATAAATTCGGGACTGTTTTTT.

The gene calls are TRBV19 and TRBJ2-2; weak D call: TRBD1 (6 bases). The V and J ends lost 2 bases and 2 bases respectively, with 12 bases between them. CDR3 length equals 16 residues. Germline-derived CDR1 and CDR2 are LNHDA and SQIVND (reference sequence). CDR3 sequence reads: CASSITLQGNTGELFF. CDR3 DNA: TGTGCCAGTAGTATAACCTTACAGGGAAACACCGGGGAGCTGTTTTTT.

The chain joins TRBV9 to TRBJ1-4, with TRBD1 matching over 9 bases. V was pared by 4 bases and J by 5 bases, with 6 bases of the junction left unmatched. The CDR3 has 15 amino acids. CDR1 SGDLS and CDR2 YYNGEE come from the germline V gene. The CDR3 loop is CASSPQTGGNEKLFF. As DNA, the CDR3 is TGTGCCAGCAGCCCCCAGACAGGGGGGAATGAAAAACTGTTTTTT.

The chain links TRBV6-5 to TRBJ1-2; D unresolved. Germline V gene lookup returns CDR1 MNHEY and CDR2 SVGAGI. The V end lost 6 bases, the J end lost 0 bases, and 14 bases lay between the germline ends. The length of the CDR3 is 15 residues. CDR3 DNA: TGTGCCAGCAGCCTCCAGGCGGGCTCTAACTATGGCTACACCTTC. Translating gives CASSLQAGSNYGYTF.

The chain employs TRBV7-2 and TRBJ2-3; D is unclear. This CDR3 spans 13 amino acids. Per germline, CDR1 SGHTA and CDR2 FQGNSA. Trimming removed 1 base from V and 2 bases from J, with 4 bases in between. The CDR3 region is CASSLGLTDTQYF. The DNA for the CDR3 is TGTGCCAGCAGCTTAGGCCTCACAGATACGCAGTATTTT.

The V call is TRBV5-5, the J call TRBJ1-1; D is perhaps TRBD1 (5 bases). This CDR3 is built from 14 residues. Trimming stripped 2 bases from V and 4 bases from J, with 12 bases between. Germline V lookup: CDR1 SGHKS, CDR2 YYEKEE (reference sequence). The CDR3 sequence: CASSFLGAGTEAFF. The CDR3 nucleotides read TGTGCCAGCAGCTTCCTAGGGGCGGGCACTGAAGCTTTCTTT.

The rearrangement links TRBV28 to TRBJ1-6, with 8 bases fitting TRBD1. Germline CDR1 is MDHEN and CDR2 is SYDVKM. Trimming took 5 bases from V and 4 from J; bases not matched to a gene: 1. The CDR3 is made up of 14 amino acids. CDR3 DNA sequence: TGTGCCAGCAGTAGACAGGGGTATAATTCACCCCTCCACTTT. Translating gives CASSRQGYNSPLHF.

V gene TRBV10-3 combines with J gene TRBJ2-3, with 9 bases lining up with TRBD2. The CDR3 contains 17 residues. Germline-derived CDR1 and CDR2 are ENHRY and SYGVKD. V lost 0 bases and J lost 4; bases outside the gene matches: 8. The CDR3 protein is CAISESQGGLAPDTQYF. For the CDR3, the DNA is TGTGCCATCAGTGAGTCGCAGGGGGGACTAGCCCCAGATACGCAGTATTTT.